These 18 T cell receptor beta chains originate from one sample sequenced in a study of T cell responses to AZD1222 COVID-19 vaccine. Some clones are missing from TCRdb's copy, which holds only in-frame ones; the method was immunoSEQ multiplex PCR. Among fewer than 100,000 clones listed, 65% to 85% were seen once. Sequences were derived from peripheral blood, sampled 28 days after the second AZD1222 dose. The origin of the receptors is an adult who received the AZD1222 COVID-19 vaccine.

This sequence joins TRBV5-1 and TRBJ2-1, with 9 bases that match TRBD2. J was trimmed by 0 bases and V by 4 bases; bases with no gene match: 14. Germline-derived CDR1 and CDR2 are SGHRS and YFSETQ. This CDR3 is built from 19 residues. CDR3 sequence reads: CASSTDAAGGFRSYNEQFF. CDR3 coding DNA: TGCGCCAGCAGCACCGACGCAGCGGGAGGATTTCGCTCCTACAATGAGCAGTTCTTC.

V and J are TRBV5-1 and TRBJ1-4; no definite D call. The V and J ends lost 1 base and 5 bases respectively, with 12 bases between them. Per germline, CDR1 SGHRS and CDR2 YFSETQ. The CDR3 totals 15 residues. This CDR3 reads CASSLSADPNEKLFF. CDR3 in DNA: TGCGCCAGCAGCTTGTCGGCAGACCCAAATGAAAAACTGTTTTTT.

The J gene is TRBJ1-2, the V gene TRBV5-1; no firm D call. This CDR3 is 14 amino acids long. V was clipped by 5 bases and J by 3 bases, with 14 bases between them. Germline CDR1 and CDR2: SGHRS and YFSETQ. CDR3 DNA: TGCGCCAGCAGGGCGGAAGGGCTCGACTATGGCTACACCTTC. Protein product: CASRAEGLDYGYTF.

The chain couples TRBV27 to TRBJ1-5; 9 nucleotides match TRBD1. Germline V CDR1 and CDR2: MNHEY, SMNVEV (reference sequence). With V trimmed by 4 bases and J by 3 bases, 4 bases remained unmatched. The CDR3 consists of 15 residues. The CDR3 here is CASSSGTGINQPQHF. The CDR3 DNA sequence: TGTGCCAGCAGTTCAGGGACAGGGATCAATCAGCCCCAGCATTTT.

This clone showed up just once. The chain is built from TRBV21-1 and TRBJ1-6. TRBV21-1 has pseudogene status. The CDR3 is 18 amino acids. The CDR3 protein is CASSKAGTLGPDNSPLHF. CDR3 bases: TGTGCCAGCAGCAAAGCTGGGACTTTAGGCCCGGATAATTCACCCCTCCACTTT.

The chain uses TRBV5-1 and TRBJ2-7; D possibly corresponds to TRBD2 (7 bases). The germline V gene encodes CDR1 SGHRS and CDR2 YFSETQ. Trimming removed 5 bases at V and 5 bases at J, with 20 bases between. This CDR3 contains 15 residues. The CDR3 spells CASSPKGGGWDEQYF. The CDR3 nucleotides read TGCGCCAGCAGTCCTAAAGGGGGAGGGTGGGACGAGCAGTACTTC.

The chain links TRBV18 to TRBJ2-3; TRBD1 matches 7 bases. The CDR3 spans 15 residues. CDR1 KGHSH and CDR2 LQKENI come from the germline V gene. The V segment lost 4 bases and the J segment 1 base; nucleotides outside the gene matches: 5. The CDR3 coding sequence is TGTGCCAGCTCACTAAACAGGGGTCGCACAGATACGCAGTATTTT. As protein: CASSLNRGRTDTQYF.

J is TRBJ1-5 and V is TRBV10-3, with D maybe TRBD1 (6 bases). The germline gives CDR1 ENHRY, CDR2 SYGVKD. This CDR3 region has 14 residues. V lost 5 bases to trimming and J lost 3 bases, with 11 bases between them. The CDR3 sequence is CAISSGVDNQPQHF. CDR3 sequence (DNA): TGTGCCATCAGTTCAGGGGTGGACAATCAGCCCCAGCATTTT.

The CDR3 nucleotides are TGTGCCAGCAGCCTCGACTACGAGCAGTACTTC. Amino acid sequence: CASSLDYEQYF. This sequence joins TRBV12-3 or TRBV12-4 and TRBJ2-7; D is undetermined. Between the trimmed V and J ends, which lost 6 bases and 3 bases, there was a span of 6 bases. The CDR3 is made up of 11 amino acids.

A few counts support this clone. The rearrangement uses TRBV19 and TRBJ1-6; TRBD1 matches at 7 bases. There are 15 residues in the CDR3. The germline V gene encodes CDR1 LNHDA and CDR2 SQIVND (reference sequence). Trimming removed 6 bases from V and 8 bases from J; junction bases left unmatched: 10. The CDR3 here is CASSSTGKYDSPLHF. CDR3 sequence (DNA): TGTGCCAGTAGCTCGACAGGGAAGTATGATTCACCCCTCCACTTT. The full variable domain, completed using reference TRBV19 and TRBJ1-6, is DGGITQSPKYLFRKEGQNVTLSCEQNLNHDAMYWYRQDPGQGLRLIYYSQIVNDFQKGDIAEGYSVSREKKESFPLTVTSAQKNPTAFYLCASSSTGKYDSPLHFGNGTRLTVT.

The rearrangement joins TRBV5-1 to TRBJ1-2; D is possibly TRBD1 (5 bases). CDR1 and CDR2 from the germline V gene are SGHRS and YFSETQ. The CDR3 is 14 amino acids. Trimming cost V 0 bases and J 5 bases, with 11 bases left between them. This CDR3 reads CASSLEGPRYGYTF. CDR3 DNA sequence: TGCGCCAGCAGCTTGGAGGGACCGAGATATGGCTACACCTTC.

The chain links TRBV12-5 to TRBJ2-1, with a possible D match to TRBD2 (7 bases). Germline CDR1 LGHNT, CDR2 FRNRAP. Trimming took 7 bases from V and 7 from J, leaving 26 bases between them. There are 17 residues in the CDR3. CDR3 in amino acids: CASARGVGGARLNEQFF. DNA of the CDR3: TGTGCTAGTGCCCGGGGTGTAGGGGGGGCCCGATTAAATGAGCAGTTCTTC.

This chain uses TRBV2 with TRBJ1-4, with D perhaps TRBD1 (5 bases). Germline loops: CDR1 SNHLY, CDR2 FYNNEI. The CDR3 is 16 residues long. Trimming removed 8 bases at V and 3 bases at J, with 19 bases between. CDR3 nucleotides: TGTGCCAGCGCCCTATCGCTAGGGGCCGCTAATGAAAAACTGTTTTTT. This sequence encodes CASALSLGAANEKLFF.

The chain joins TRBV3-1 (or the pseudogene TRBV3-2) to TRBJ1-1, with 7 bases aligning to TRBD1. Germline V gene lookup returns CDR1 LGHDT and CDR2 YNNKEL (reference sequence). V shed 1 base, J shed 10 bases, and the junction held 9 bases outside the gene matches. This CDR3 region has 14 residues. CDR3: CASSQGPRQGGAFF. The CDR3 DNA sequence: TGTGCCAGCAGCCAAGGCCCGCGGCAGGGGGGAGCTTTCTTT.

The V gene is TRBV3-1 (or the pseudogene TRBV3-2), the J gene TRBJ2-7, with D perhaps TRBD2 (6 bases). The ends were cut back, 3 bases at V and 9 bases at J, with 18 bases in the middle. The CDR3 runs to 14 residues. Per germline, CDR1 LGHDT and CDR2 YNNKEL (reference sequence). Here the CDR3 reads CASSQAGTEGWQYF. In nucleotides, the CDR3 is TGTGCCAGCAGCCAGGCCGGGACTGAGGGCTGGCAGTACTTC.

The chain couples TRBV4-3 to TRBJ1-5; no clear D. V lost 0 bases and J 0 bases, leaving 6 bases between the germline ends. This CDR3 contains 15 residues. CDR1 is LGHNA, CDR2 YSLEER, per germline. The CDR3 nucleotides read TGCGCCAGCAGCCAAGAATGGACTAGCAATCAGCCCCAGCATTTT. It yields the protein CASSQEWTSNQPQHF.

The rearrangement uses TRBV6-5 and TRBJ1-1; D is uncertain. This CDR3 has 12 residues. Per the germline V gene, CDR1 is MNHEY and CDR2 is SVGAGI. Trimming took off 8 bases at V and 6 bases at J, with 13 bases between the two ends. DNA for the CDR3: TGTGCCAGCCGGTCAGAATGGGCTGAAGCTTTCTTT. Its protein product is CASRSEWAEAFF.

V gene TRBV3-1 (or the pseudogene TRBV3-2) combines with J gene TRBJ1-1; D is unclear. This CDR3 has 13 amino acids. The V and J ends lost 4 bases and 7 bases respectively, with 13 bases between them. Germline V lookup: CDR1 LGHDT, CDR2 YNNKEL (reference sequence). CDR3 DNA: TGTGCCAGCAGCCCCAGTTGGGCAGATGAAGCTTTCTTT. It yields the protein CASSPSWADEAFF.